This T cell receptor (beta chain) emerged from a study of CD8+ T cells in alopecia areata. The study's findings and limits: Alphabeta T cells residing in normal skin are also sequenced in scalp samples. TCR sharing was clearer in mice than between patients, perhaps partly owing to patient HLA diversity.

In each case, RNA was isolated and then reverse transcribed into cDNA as the sequencing template. Assay: immunoSEQ multiplex PCR; the TCRdb copy retains only in-frame clones and omits some. In the table there are 150,000 or so clones, about nine tenths of which are singletons. This CDR3 has 13 residues. The germline V and J ends were trimmed by 2 bases and 2 bases, with 6 bases remaining between them. The germline V gene encodes CDR1 SGHTA and CDR2 FQGTGA. About this clone itself: Its antigen is unidentified.

The specimen was CD8+ T cells sorted from blood, collected at week 0. The chain combines TRBV7-3 with TRBJ1-1; D remains ambiguous. The sequence derives from a human donor with alopecia areata. The CDR3, as DNA: TGTGCCAGCAGCTTATGGTCCAACACTGAAGCTTTCTTT. Translating it yields CASSLWSNTEAFF.